A single T cell receptor (beta chain) is shown here with its context. These data originate in a study of Ad26.COV2.S vaccination and SARS-CoV-2 variants. Sample treatment: about 20 received Ad26.COV2.S at low or high dose, single or two shots; several received placebo; per-sample allocation not given. Each sample was drawn 63 days after the first injection (of vaccine or placebo). The shot given was an Ad26 vector that makes Wuhan-strain SARS-CoV-2 spike. The data were produced by immunoSEQ multiplex PCR, yet TCRdb's version contains in-frame clones alone and is incomplete. The data show about 350,000 clones, with 88% seen just once and around 6.6% held by the top ten. Germline V CDR1 and CDR2: GTSNPN, SVGIG (reference sequence). CDR3 length: 14 residues. The ends were cut back, 4 bases at V and 1 base at J, with 13 bases in the middle.

This rearrangement joins TRBV30 to TRBJ2-5; TRBD2 might be the D (6 bases). This clonotype was sampled from a person aged 18-65 years who received the Ad26.COV2.S COVID-19 vaccine or a placebo. The sample in question was peripheral blood, obtained in a trial of Ad26.COV2.S vaccine versus placebo. CDR3 loop: CAWTREPLQETQYF. CDR3 coding DNA: TGTGCCTGGACACGGGAGCCCCTCCAAGAGACCCAGTACTTC.